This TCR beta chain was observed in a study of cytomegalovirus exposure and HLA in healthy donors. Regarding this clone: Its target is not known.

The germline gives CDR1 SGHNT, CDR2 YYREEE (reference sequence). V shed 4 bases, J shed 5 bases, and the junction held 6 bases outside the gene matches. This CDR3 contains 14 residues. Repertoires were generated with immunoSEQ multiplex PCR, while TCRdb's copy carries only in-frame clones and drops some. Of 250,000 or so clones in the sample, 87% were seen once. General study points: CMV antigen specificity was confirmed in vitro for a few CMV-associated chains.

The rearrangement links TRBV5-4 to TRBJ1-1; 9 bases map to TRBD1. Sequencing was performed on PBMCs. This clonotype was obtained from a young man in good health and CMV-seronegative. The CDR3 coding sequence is TGTGCCAGCAGCCAGGACAGGGGAATAACTGAAGCTTTCTTT. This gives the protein CASSQDRGITEAFF.